The T cell receptor (beta chain) described here comes from a study of shared clonotypes between healthy human individuals. CD45RO-negative CD8 cells positively selected for CCR7 made up the naive population, which excluded terminally differentiated effector memory CD45RA+ cells. This clone has a handful of counts. The method was immunoSEQ multiplex PCR; TCRdb's version includes in-frame clones alone and lacks a portion of them. Here the sample spans some 2,000,000 clones, 85% to 95% being singletons. This CDR3 has 13 residues. Trimming cost V 2 bases and J 7 bases, with 12 bases left between them. Germline values: CDR1 SQVTM, CDR2 ANQGSEA.

The V and J genes are TRBV29-1 and TRBJ2-4; no firm D call. This TCR derives from a man aged 18 to 30 in good health. The specimen was naive CD8+ T cells sorted from blood. The CDR3 is CSVESEVWNIQYF. CDR3 in DNA: TGCAGCGTTGAAAGTGAGGTGTGGAACATTCAGTACTTC. Together with reference TRBV29-1 and TRBJ2-4, the CDR3 gives the full variable domain: SAVISQKPSRDICQRGTSLTIQCQVDSQVTMMFWYRQQPGQSLTLIATANQGSEATYESGFVIDKFPISRPNLTFSTLTVSNMSPEDSSIYLCSVESEVWNIQYFGAGTRLSVL.